The next 7 T cell receptor beta chains were all read from a single sample in a study of blood T cell repertoires in COVID-19. The protocol was immunoSEQ multiplex PCR, while the TCRdb copy is restricted to in-frame clones and leaves out a portion. The sample lists over 250,000 clones, approximately 89% seen once, with about 2.5% in the top ten. The sequencing input was peripheral blood. The origin of the receptors is a woman aged 50 to 60 with acute or convalescent COVID-19.

J is TRBJ2-2 and V is TRBV5-3; 9 nucleotides match TRBD2. TRBV5-3 is noted as an ORF with a role that remains uncertain. CDR3 size: 22 residues. V was clipped by 1 base and J by 1 base; unmatched bases: 20. In DNA, the CDR3 is TGTGCCAGAAGCTTGTCCATATATTGGAGCCTAGCGGGAATCATGAACACCGGGGAGCTGTTTTTT. Its translation: CARSLSIYWSLAGIMNTGELFF.

The genes are TRBV18 and TRBJ1-4; perhaps TRBD1 as D (6 bases). Germline loops: CDR1 KGHSH, CDR2 LQKENI. V lost 6 bases and J lost 0, with 14 bases in between. CDR3 length: 16 residues. The CDR3 is CASSERTAATNEKLFF. Here the CDR3 DNA reads TGTGCCAGCTCGGAAAGGACAGCCGCAACTAATGAAAAACTGTTTTTT.

The gene calls are TRBV24-1 and TRBJ2-7, with 7 bases lining up with TRBD1. This CDR3 comprises 16 residues. With 3 bases clipped from V and 3 bases from J, the junction kept 10 bases outside the gene matches. In germline, CDR1 is KGHDR, CDR2 SFDVKD. CDR3 bases: TGTGCCACCAGTGATAATACCGTGACAGGGTACTACGAGCAGTACTTC. Its translation is CATSDNTVTGYYEQYF.

The gene calls are TRBV20-1 and TRBJ2-5; D unresolved. Trimming removed 3 bases from V and 5 bases from J, with 13 bases in between. The CDR3 consists of 13 residues. CDR1 DFQATT and CDR2 SNEGSKA come from the germline V gene (reference sequence). The CDR3 region is CSASYVGRETQYF. Here the CDR3 DNA reads TGCAGTGCTAGTTATGTGGGCCGGGAGACCCAGTACTTC.

This rearrangement joins TRBV4-2 to TRBJ2-3; 11 bases agree with TRBD2. Germline V gene data show CDR1 as LGHNA and CDR2 as YNFKEQ. The CDR3 contains 16 residues. With 3 bases clipped from V and 2 bases from J, the junction kept 4 bases outside the gene matches. The CDR3 sequence is CASSHVLAGDTDTQYF. CDR3 coding DNA: TGTGCCAGCAGCCATGTACTAGCGGGAGACACAGATACGCAGTATTTT.

The V call is TRBV11-2, the J call TRBJ2-3; 7 nucleotides line up with TRBD2. The V gene end was trimmed by 2 bases and the J gene end by 4 bases; junction bases not matched to a gene: 9. Germline loops: CDR1 SGHAT, CDR2 FQNNGV. The CDR3 is 16 residues long. The CDR3 spells CASSLIPGLTADTQYF. CDR3 DNA sequence: TGTGCCAGCAGCTTAATACCGGGACTAACGGCAGATACGCAGTATTTT.

This clone was detected only once. DNA of the CDR3: TGTGCCAGCAGCTCACCCGGCGGGGACTGGGTCAATCAGCCCCAGCATTTT. Its translation is CASSSPGGDWVNQPQHF. The chain recombines TRBV7-9 with TRBJ1-5; perhaps TRBD1 as D (5 bases). V gave up 4 bases and J gave up 3 bases, with 19 bases separating them. This CDR3 comprises 17 residues. CDR1 and CDR2 from the germline V gene are SEHNR and FQNEAQ (reference sequence).